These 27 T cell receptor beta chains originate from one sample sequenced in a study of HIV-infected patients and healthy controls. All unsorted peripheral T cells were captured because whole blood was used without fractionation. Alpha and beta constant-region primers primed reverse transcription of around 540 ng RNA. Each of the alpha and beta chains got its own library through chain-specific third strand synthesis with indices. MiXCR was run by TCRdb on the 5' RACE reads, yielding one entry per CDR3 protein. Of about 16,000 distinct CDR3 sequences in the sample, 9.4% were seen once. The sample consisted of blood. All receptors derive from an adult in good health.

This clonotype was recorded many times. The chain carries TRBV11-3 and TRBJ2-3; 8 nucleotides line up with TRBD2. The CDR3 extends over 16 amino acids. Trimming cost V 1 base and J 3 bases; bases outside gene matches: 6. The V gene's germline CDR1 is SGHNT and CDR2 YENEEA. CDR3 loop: CASSLGQRERTDTQYF. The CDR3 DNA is TGTGCCAGCAGCTTAGGGCAGCGGGAGAGGACAGATACGCAGTATTTT.

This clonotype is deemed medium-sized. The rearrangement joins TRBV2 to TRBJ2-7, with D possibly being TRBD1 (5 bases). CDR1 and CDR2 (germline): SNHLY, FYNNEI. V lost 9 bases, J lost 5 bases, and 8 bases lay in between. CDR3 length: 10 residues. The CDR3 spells CASTGNEQYV. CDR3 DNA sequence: TGTGCCAGTACAGGTAACGAGCAGTACGTC.

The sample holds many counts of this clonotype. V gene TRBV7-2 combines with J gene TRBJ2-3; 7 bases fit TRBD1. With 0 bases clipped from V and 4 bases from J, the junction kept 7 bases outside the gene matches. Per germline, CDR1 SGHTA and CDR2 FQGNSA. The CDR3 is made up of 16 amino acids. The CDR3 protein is CASSLAETGWPDTQYF. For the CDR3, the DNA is TGTGCCAGCAGCTTAGCGGAGACAGGGTGGCCAGATACGCAGTATTTT.

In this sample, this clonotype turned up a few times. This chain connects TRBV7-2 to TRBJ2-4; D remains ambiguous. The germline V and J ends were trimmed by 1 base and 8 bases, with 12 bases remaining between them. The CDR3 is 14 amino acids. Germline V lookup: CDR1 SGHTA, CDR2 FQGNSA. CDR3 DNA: TGTGCCAGCAGCTTAGACGGACCCTTGGACATTCAGTACTTC. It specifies CASSLDGPLDIQYF.

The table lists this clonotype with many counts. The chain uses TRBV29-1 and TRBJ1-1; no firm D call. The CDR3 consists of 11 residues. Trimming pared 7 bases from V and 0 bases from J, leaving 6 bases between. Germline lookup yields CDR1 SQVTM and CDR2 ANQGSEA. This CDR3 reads CSGRMNTEAFF. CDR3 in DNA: TGCAGCGGTAGAATGAACACTGAAGCTTTCTTT.

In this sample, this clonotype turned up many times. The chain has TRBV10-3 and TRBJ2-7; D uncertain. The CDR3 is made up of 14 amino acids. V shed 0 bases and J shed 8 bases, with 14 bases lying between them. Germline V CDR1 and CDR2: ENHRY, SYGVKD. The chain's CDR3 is CAISESSSTTKQYF. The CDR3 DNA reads TGTGCCATCAGTGAGTCGTCCAGTACTACGAAGCAGTACTTC.

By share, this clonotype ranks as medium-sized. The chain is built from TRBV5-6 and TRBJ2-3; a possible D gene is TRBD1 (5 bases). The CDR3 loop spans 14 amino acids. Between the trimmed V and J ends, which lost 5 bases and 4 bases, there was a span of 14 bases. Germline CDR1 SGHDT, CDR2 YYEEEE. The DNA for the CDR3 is TGTGCCAGCAGTTCTCCCTCAGGGTCAGATACGCAGTATTTT. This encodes CASSSPSGSDTQYF.

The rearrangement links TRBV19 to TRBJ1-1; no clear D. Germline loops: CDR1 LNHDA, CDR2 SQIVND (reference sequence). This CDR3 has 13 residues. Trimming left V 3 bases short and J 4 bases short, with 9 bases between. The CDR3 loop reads CASSMRRVTEAFF. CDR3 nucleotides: TGTGCCAGTAGTATGAGGAGGGTCACTGAAGCTTTCTTT.

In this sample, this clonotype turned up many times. This CDR3 is CAAWTVSTDTQYF. CDR3 DNA sequence: TGTGCCGCGTGGACAGTTTCCACAGATACGCAGTATTTT. The chain combines TRBV2 with TRBJ2-3; D possibly corresponds to TRBD1 (6 bases). The germline CDR1 and CDR2 sequences are SNHLY and FYNNEI. V dropped 11 bases and J dropped 2 bases, with 14 bases sitting between them. The CDR3 consists of 13 residues.

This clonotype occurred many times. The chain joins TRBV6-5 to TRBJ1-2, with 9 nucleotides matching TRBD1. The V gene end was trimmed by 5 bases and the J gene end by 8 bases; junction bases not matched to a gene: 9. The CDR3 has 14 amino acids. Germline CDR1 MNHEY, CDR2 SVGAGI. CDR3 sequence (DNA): TGTGCCAGCAGTATACAGGGGGCCACTGGCGGCTACACCTTC. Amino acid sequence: CASSIQGATGGYTF.

The DNA of the CDR3 is TGTGCCAGCAGTCCCCGGCCGGGACAGGGTCCATCGTACGTC. Translation gives CASSPRPGQGPSYV. The chain joins TRBV27 to TRBJ2-7, with 9 bases aligning to TRBD1. V lost 5 bases and J lost 12; bases outside the gene matches: 14. This CDR3 has 14 residues. The germline gives CDR1 MNHEY, CDR2 SMNVEV (reference sequence).

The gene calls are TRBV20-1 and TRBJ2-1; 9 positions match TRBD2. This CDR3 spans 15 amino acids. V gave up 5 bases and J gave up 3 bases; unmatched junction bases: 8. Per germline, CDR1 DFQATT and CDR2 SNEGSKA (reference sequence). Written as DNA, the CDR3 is TGCAGTGCTTTTGCCCAGCGGGAGGTCTACAATGAGCAGTTCTTC. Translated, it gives CSAFAQREVYNEQFF.

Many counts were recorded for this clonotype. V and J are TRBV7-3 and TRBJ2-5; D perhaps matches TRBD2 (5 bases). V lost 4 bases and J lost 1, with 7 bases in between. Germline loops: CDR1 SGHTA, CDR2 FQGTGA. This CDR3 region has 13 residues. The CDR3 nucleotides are TGTGCCAGCAGCTCCGGGGTCCAAGAGACCCAGTACTTC. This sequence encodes CASSSGVQETQYF.

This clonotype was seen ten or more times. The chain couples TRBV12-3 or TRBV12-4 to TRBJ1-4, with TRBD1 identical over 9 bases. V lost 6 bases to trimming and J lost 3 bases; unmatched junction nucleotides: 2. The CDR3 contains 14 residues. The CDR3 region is CASRRTGANEKLFF. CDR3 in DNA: TGTGCCAGCAGGCGGACAGGGGCTAATGAAAAACTGTTTTTT.

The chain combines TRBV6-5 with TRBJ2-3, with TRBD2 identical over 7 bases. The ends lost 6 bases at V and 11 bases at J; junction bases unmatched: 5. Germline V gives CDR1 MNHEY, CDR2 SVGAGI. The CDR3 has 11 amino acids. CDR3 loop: CASRSPGGQYF. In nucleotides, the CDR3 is TGTGCCAGCAGATCCCCGGGGGGGCAGTATTTT.

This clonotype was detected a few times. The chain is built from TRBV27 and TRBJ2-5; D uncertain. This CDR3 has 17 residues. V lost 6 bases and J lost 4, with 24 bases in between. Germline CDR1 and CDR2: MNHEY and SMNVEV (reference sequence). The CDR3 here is CASSLGPPRTVRETQYF. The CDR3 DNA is TGTGCCAGCAGCTTAGGTCCCCCCCGGACGGTTCGAGAGACCCAGTACTTC.

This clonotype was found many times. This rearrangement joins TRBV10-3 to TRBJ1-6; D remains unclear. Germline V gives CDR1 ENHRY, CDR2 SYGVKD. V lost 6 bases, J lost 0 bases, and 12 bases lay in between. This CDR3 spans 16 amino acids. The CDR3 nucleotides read TGTGCCATCAGAGAAACACAGATCTCCTATAATTCACCCCTCCACTTT. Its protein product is CAIRETQISYNSPLHF.

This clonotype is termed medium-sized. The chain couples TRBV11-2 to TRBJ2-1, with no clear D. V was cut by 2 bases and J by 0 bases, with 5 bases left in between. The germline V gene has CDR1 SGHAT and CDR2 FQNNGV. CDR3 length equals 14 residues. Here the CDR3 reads CASSLRVSYNEQFF. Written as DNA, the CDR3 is TGTGCCAGCAGCTTACGGGTCTCCTACAATGAGCAGTTCTTC.

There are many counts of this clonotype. The CDR3 sequence is CSASLEWLAGSGSYNEQFF. In nucleotides, the CDR3 is TGCAGTGCTAGTCTAGAGTGGCTAGCGGGATCAGGGTCCTACAATGAGCAGTTCTTC. The chain couples TRBV20-1 to TRBJ2-1; TRBD2 agrees at 9 bases. Per the germline V gene, CDR1 is DFQATT and CDR2 is SNEGSKA (reference sequence). This CDR3 region has 19 residues. V shed 3 bases and J 1 base; nucleotides not matched to a gene: 16.

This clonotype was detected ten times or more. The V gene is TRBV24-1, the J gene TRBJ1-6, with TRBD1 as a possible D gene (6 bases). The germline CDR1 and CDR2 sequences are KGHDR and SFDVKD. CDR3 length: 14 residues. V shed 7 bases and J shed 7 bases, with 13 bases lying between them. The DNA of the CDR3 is TGTGCCACCAGGGGAGACAGGCACAATTCACCCCTCCACTTT. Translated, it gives CATRGDRHNSPLHF.

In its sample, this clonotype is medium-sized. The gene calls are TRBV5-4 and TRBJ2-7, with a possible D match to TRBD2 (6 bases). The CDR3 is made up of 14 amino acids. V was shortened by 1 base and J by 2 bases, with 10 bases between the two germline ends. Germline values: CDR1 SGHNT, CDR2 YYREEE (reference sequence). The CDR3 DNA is TGTGCCAGCAGCTTGACTAGCCCCCCCTACGAGCAGTACTTC. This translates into CASSLTSPPYEQYF. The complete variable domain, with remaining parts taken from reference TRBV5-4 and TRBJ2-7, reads ETGVTQSPTHLIKTRGQQVTLRCSSQSGHNTVSWYQQALGQGPQFIFQYYREEENGRGNFPPRFSGLQFPNYSSELNVNALELDDSALYLCASSLTSPPYEQYFGPGTRLTVT.

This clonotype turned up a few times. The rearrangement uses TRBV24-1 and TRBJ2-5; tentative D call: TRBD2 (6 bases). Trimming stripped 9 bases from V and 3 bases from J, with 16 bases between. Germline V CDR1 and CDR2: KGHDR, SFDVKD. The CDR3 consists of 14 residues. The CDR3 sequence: CATRGLGREETQYF. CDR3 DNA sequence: TGTGCCACCCGGGGACTTGGGCGGGAAGAGACCCAGTACTTC.

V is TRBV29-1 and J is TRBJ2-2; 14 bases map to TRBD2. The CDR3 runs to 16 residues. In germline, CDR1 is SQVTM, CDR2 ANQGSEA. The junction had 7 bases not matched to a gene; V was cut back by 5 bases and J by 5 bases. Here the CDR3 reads CSVRLAGGPRTGELFF. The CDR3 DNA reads TGCAGCGTTCGACTAGCGGGAGGGCCTAGGACCGGGGAGCTGTTTTTT.

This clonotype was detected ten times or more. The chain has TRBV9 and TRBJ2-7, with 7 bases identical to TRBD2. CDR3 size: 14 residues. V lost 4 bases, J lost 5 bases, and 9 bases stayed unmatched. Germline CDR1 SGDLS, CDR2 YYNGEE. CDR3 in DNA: TGTGCCAGCAGCCCTCACCCAAGCGGGAACGAGCAGTACTTC. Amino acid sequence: CASSPHPSGNEQYF.

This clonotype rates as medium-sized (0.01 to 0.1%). The CDR3 nucleotides read TGTGCCAGCAGCTTAGCGCGAGCGTTCACAGATACGCAGTATTTT. Amino acids: CASSLARAFTDTQYF. V is TRBV7-9 and J is TRBJ2-3; D is undetermined. V lost 0 bases to trimming and J lost 2 bases, with 9 bases between them. The CDR3 has 15 residues. Germline CDR1 reads SEHNR; CDR2 reads FQNEAQ (reference sequence).

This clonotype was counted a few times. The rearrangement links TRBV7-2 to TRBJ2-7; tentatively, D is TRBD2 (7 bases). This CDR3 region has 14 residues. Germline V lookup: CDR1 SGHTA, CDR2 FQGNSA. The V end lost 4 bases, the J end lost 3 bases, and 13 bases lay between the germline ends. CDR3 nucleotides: TGTGCCAGCAGCTACCCCGGGGGGCACTACGAGCAGTACTTC. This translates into CASSYPGGHYEQYF.

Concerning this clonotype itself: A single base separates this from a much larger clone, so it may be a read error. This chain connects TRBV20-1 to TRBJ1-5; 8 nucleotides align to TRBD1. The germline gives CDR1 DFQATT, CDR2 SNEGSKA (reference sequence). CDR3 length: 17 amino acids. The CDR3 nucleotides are TGCAGTGCTGTACCGGGACAGGCCTCATTGGGCAATCAGCTCCAGCATTTT. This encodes CSAVPGQASLGNQLQHF.